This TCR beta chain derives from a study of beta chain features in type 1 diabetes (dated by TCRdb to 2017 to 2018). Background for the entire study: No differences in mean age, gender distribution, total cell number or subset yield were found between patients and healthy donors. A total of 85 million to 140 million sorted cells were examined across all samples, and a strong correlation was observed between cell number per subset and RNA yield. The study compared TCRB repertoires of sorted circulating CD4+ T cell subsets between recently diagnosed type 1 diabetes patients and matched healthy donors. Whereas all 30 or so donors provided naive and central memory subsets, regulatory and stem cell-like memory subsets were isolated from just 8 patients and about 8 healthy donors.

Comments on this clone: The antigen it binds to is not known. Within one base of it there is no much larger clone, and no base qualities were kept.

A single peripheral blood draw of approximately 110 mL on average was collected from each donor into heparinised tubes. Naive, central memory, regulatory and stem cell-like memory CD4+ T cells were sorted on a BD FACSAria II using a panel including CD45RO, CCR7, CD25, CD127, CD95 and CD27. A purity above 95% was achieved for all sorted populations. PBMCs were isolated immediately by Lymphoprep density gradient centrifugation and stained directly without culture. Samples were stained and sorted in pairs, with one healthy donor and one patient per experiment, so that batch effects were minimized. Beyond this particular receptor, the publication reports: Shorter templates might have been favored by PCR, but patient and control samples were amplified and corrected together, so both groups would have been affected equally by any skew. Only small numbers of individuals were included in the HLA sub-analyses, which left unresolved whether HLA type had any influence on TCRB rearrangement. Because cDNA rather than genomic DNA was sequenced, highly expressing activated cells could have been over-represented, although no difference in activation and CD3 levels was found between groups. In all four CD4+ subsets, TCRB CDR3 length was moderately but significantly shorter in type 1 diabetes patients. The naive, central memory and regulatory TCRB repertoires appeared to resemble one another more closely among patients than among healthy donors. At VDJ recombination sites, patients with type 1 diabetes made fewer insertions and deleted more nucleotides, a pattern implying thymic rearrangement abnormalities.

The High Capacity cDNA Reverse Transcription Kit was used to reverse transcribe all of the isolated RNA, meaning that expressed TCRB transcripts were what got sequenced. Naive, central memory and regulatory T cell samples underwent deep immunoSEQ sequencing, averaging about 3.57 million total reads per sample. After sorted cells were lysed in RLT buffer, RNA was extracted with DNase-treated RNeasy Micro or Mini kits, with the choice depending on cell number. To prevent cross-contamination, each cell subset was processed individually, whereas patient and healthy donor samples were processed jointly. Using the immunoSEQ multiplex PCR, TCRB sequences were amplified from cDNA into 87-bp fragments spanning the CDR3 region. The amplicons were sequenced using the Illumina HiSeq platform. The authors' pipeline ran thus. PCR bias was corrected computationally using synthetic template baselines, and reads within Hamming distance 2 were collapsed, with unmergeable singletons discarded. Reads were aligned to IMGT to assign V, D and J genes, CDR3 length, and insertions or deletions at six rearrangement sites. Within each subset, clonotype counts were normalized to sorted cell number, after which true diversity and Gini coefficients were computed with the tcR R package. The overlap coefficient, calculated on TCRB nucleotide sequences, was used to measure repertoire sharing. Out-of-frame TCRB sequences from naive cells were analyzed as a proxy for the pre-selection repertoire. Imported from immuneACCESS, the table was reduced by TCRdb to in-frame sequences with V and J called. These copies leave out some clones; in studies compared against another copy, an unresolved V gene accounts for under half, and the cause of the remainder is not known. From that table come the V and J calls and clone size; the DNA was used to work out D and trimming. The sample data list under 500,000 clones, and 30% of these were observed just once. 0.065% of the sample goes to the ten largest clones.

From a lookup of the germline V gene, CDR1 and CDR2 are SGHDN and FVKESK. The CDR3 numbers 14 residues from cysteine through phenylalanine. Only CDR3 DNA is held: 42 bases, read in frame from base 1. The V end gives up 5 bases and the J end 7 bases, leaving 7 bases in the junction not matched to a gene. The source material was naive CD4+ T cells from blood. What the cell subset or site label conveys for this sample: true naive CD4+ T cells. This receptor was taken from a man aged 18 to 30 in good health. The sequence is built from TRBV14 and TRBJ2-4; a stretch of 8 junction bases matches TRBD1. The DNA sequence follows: TGTGCCAGCAGCGTCTCAGGGGGCGGGAACATTCAGTACTTC. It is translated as CASSVSGGGNIQYF.